The T cell receptor (beta chain) described here comes from a study of blood T cell repertoires in COVID-19. The data were produced by immunoSEQ multiplex PCR, yet TCRdb's version contains in-frame clones alone and is incomplete. The sample contains around 65,000 clones, 70% to 85% of which appear only once. The germline CDR1 and CDR2 sequences are SGHAT and FQNNGV. With V trimmed by 5 bases and J by 7 bases, 11 bases remained unmatched. The CDR3 is made up of 15 amino acids. This TCR was sampled from a human donor in a cohort sampled during active COVID-19. The chain combines TRBV11-2 with TRBJ2-7; 10 bases match TRBD1. Input material: peripheral blood. Written as DNA, the CDR3 is TGTGCCAGCAGCCTCACCCGGACAGGGGGTGAGGAGCAGTACTTC. Protein product: CASSLTRTGGEEQYF. Filled out from reference TRBV11-2 and TRBJ2-7, the complete variable domain reads EAGVAQSPRYKIIEKRQSVAFWCNPISGHATLYWYQQILGQGPKLLIQFQNNGVVDDSQLPKDRFSAERLKGVDSTLKIQPAKLEDSAVYLCASSLTRTGGEEQYFGPGTRLTVT.